This T cell receptor beta chain stems from a study of CD8+CD57+ T cells in acquired aplastic anemia. According to the study, genomic DNA was the template for TCR beta VDJ and CDR3 profiling. Via MiXCR, TCRdb re-called the reads, giving one row per CDR3 protein. The sample includes fewer than 300,000 distinct CDR3 sequences, 65% to 90% seen only once; the top ten take roughly 42%. Patients included in sequencing had previously demonstrated CD8+CD57+ cell expansion by flow cytometry. This clonotype was seen just once. The CDR3 contains 15 residues. The J segment lost 12 bases and the V segment lost 2 bases, leaving 16 bases of the junction unmatched. Germline CDR1 and CDR2: SGDLS and YYNGEE.

The TCR comes from a human donor with aplastic anemia. The V and J genes are TRBV9 and TRBJ1-1, with 7 bases fitting TRBD1. Sequenced material: sorted CD4+, CD8+, or CD8+CD57+ T cells (not recorded which) from PBMCs. CDR3 amino acids: CASSVGVRQGGNTFF. CDR3 DNA: TGTGCCAGCAGCGTGGGGGTCCGACAGGGAGGAAACACTTTCTTT. Complete variable domain (other parts from reference TRBV9 and TRBJ1-1): DSGVTQTPKHLITATGQRVTLRCSPRSGDLSVYWYQQSLDQGLQFLIQYYNGEERAKGNILERFSAQQFPDLHSELNLSSLELGDSALYFCASSVGVRQGGNTFFGQGTRLTVV.